Presented here are 29 T cell receptor beta chains from one specimen sequenced in a study of blood T cell repertoires in COVID-19. Only in-frame clones appear in the TCRdb table, and some are missing; sequencing was by immunoSEQ multiplex PCR. Found here are tens of thousands of clones, over 75% of them singletons; the top ten hold approximately 12%. Material for sequencing was peripheral blood. The receptors derive from an elderly man with acute or convalescent COVID-19.

As for this clone: Other DNA sequences in the sample encode the same CDR3. V usage is TRBV19 and J usage is TRBJ1-5, with 10 bases that match TRBD1. The length of the CDR3 is 15 residues. The germline V gene has CDR1 LNHDA and CDR2 SQIVND (reference sequence). After removal of 5 bases from V and 4 bases from J, the junction contained 5 bases not matched to a gene. The CDR3 nucleotides are TGTGCCAGTAGTCCTGACAGGGGGCGAAATCAGCCCCAGCATTTT. Amino acid sequence: CASSPDRGRNQPQHF.

The chain joins TRBV5-1 to TRBJ1-2; D might be TRBD1 (5 bases). Germline-derived CDR1 and CDR2 are SGHRS and YFSETQ. Trimming took off 4 bases at V and 4 bases at J, with 8 bases between the two ends. CDR3 length: 12 amino acids. The CDR3 sequence is CASSQDSYGYTF. CDR3 coding DNA: TGCGCCAGCAGCCAAGACAGCTATGGCTACACCTTC.

This clone has a single count. The chain uses TRBV9 and TRBJ1-4; tentative D call: TRBD1 (5 bases). This CDR3 comprises 14 residues. Trimming pared 1 base from V and 7 bases from J, leaving 11 bases between. From germline, CDR1 is SGDLS and CDR2 YYNGEE. The CDR3 coding sequence is TGTGCCAGCAGCGTACCGGGGGAGGGTGAAAAACTGTTTTTT. This gives the protein CASSVPGEGEKLFF.

J is TRBJ2-5 and V is TRBV6-6; 14 bases are a match to TRBD2. Germline-derived CDR1 and CDR2 are MNHNY and SVGAGI (reference sequence). This CDR3 contains 14 residues. Germline trimming cut 5 bases from V and 5 bases from J; bases unmatched to any gene: 1. Here the CDR3 reads CASSRTSGGETQYF. In DNA, the CDR3 is TGTGCCAGCAGTCGGACTAGCGGGGGGGAGACCCAGTACTTC.

This clone was detected only a few times. The V and J genes are TRBV5-6 and TRBJ2-7; TRBD1 aligns across 7 bases. The V segment lost 3 bases and the J segment 2 bases; nucleotides outside the gene matches: 8. CDR3 size: 15 residues. Germline values: CDR1 SGHDT, CDR2 YYEEEE. The CDR3 sequence: CASSWYPGQTYEQYF. The CDR3 region has the DNA TGTGCCAGCAGCTGGTATCCGGGACAGACCTACGAGCAGTACTTC.

This sequence joins TRBV7-9 and TRBJ1-1; TRBD1 aligns across 12 bases. Per the germline V gene, CDR1 is SEHNR and CDR2 is FQNEAQ (reference sequence). The CDR3 runs 14 residues. With V trimmed by 6 bases and J by 8 bases, 7 bases remained unmatched. The CDR3 sequence: CASRGTGGAGEAFF. The CDR3 DNA is TGTGCCAGCAGGGGGACAGGGGGCGCTGGCGAAGCTTTCTTT.

The table lists this clone with a count of one. The genes are TRBV2 and TRBJ1-1, with unresolved D. Looked up from germline, CDR1 is SNHLY and CDR2 is FYNNEI. The CDR3 is made up of 13 amino acids. V shed 2 bases and J shed 8 bases, with 12 bases lying between them. The CDR3 reads CASSESVALEAFF. The DNA for the CDR3 is TGTGCCAGCAGTGAAAGCGTGGCGTTAGAAGCTTTCTTT.

CDR3 region: CASSGGAQGQEKLFF. The CDR3 DNA is TGTGCCAGCAGCGGCGGGGCGCAGGGACAGGAAAAACTGTTTTTT. The V and J genes are TRBV9 and TRBJ1-4; 7 bases line up with TRBD1. V gave up 3 bases and J gave up 8 bases; unmatched junction bases: 10. Germline CDR1 and CDR2: SGDLS and YYNGEE. This CDR3 region has 15 residues.

V is TRBV3-1 (or the pseudogene TRBV3-2) and J is TRBJ2-1, with 8 bases aligning to TRBD2. There are 16 residues in the CDR3. Losses at the gene ends were 0 bases for V and 7 bases for J; bases not matched to a gene: 8. Germline V CDR1 and CDR2: LGHDT, YNNKEL (reference sequence). In DNA form, the CDR3 reads TGTGCCAGCAGCCAAGATATCGGGGGGGGCTCAAATGAGCAGTTCTTC. This encodes CASSQDIGGGSNEQFF.

This chain links TRBV30 with TRBJ1-2; 9 positions match TRBD1. The junction had 11 bases not matched to a gene; V was cut back by 4 bases and J by 8 bases. The CDR3 is 14 amino acids. The germline V gene has CDR1 GTSNPN and CDR2 SVGIG (reference sequence). The CDR3 protein is CAWTADRGVGGYTF. The DNA for the CDR3 is TGTGCCTGGACCGCGGACAGGGGAGTAGGGGGCTACACCTTC.

This sequence joins TRBV6-5 and TRBJ1-2; D may be TRBD1 (5 bases). V was clipped by 7 bases and J by 6 bases, with 15 bases between them. There are 13 residues in the CDR3. Germline V gene lookup returns CDR1 MNHEY and CDR2 SVGAGI. The CDR3 DNA follows: TGTGCCAGCACGCTAGCGGGGCGGAATGGCTACACCTTC. It translates to CASTLAGRNGYTF.

V and J are TRBV9 and TRBJ1-2, with 11 bases fitting TRBD1. CDR3 length: 15 residues. V lost 4 bases and J lost 6; bases outside the gene matches: 8. In germline, CDR1 is SGDLS, CDR2 YYNGEE. The CDR3 DNA follows: TGTGCCAGCAGCCCGCGCTGGGACAGGGGGGATGGCTACACCTTC. It codes for CASSPRWDRGDGYTF.

The CDR3 loop reads CASRSTLTGIQPQHF. The CDR3, as DNA: TGTGCCAGCAGGTCTACGCTGACAGGGATTCAGCCCCAGCATTTT. The chain uses TRBV6-5 and TRBJ1-5; 7 bases align to TRBD1. Germline V gene data show CDR1 as MNHEY and CDR2 as SVGAGI. The CDR3 consists of 15 residues. Trimming took 6 bases from V and 6 from J; bases not matched to a gene: 11.

This chain links TRBV6-1 with TRBJ1-5, with TRBD1 as a possible D gene (6 bases). Germline values: CDR1 MNHNS, CDR2 SASEGT. CDR3 size: 15 residues. Trimming took 0 bases from V and 7 from J, leaving 13 bases between them. CDR3 DNA sequence: TGTGCCAGCAGTGAAGCGAGCAGGGGAAGACAGCCCCAGCATTTT. Its translation: CASSEASRGRQPQHF.

This clone appeared a single time. V and J are TRBV20-1 and TRBJ2-2; TRBD2 agrees at 7 bases. The CDR3 is made up of 15 amino acids. Germline-derived CDR1 and CDR2 are DFQATT and SNEGSKA (reference sequence). Trimming removed 3 bases from V and 3 bases from J; junction bases left unmatched: 7. The CDR3 region is CSASHLAEYTGELFF. CDR3 DNA sequence: TGCAGTGCTAGTCATCTAGCGGAGTACACCGGGGAGCTGTTTTTT.

The J gene is TRBJ1-1, the V gene TRBV27; D possibly corresponds to TRBD1 (6 bases). The CDR3 consists of 13 residues. Trimming left V 5 bases short and J 10 bases short, with 17 bases between. CDR1 and CDR2 from the germline V gene are MNHEY and SMNVEV (reference sequence). CDR3 sequence reads: CASSTREGDRAFF. CDR3 in DNA: TGTGCCAGCAGTACCCGGGAGGGGGACCGAGCTTTCTTT.

CDR3 sequence (DNA): TGTGCCAGCAGCTTAGACGGCAGGGGCTATGGCTACACCTTC. Translation: CASSLDGRGYGYTF. This chain uses TRBV7-9 with TRBJ1-2; D possibly corresponds to TRBD1 (6 bases). Trimming cost V 1 base and J 4 bases, with 10 bases left between them. CDR3 size: 14 residues. The germline V gene encodes CDR1 SEHNR and CDR2 FQNEAQ (reference sequence).

The chain links TRBV18 to TRBJ1-4, with D maybe TRBD1 (5 bases). There are 15 residues in the CDR3. Germline V gene sequence: CDR1 KGHSH, CDR2 LQKENI. V lost 6 bases to trimming and J lost 8 bases, with 19 bases between them. The DNA for the CDR3 is TGTGCCAGCTCTCCCCGTTCCGACAGCCCGGAAAAACTGTTTTTT. It yields the protein CASSPRSDSPEKLFF.

The chain has TRBV5-1 and TRBJ2-7, with D hard to call. V lost 2 bases to trimming and J lost 5 bases, with 14 bases between them. Germline V CDR1 and CDR2: SGHRS, YFSETQ. The CDR3 is made up of 14 amino acids. CDR3 nucleotide sequence: TGCGCCAGCAGCTTTGAGGATCAACTCAACGAGCAGTACTTC. This sequence encodes CASSFEDQLNEQYF.

CDR3 sequence: CASSLRVANEKLFF. CDR3 nucleotides: TGTGCCAGCAGCTTGCGGGTGGCTAATGAAAAACTGTTTTTT. The chain couples TRBV5-5 to TRBJ1-4; D is uncertain. V lost 1 base to trimming and J lost 3 bases, with 7 bases between them. The germline V gene encodes CDR1 SGHKS and CDR2 YYEKEE (reference sequence). This CDR3 has 14 amino acids.

This clone was detected a few times. V gene TRBV29-1 combines with J gene TRBJ1-1, with TRBD1 matching over 7 bases. Germline assignment: CDR1 SQVTM and CDR2 ANQGSEA. V dropped 7 bases and J dropped 0; count of bases not matched to a gene: 5. The CDR3 is made up of 13 amino acids. The CDR3 sequence: CSARQGLNTEAFF. In nucleotides, the CDR3 is TGCAGCGCCCGACAGGGACTGAACACTGAAGCTTTCTTT.

The rearrangement joins TRBV11-2 to TRBJ1-1; no clear D gene. Trimming shortened V by 1 base and J by 8 bases, and 17 bases separated the two germline ends. Germline values: CDR1 SGHAT, CDR2 FQNNGV. This CDR3 region has 15 residues. CDR3 bases: TGTGCCAGCAGCTTAGTTCTGGGAGGGCGCCAAGAAGCTTTCTTT. Translating it yields CASSLVLGGRQEAFF.

The V gene is TRBV2, the J gene TRBJ2-5; a weak D match, TRBD2 (5 bases). With 4 bases removed from V and 4 bases from J, the gap between germline ends came to 10 bases. The CDR3 is 13 residues long. The germline gives CDR1 SNHLY, CDR2 FYNNEI. Here the CDR3 DNA reads TGTGCCAGCAGTGGAGGGTACGGAGAGACCCAGTACTTC. It translates to CASSGGYGETQYF.

The chain has TRBV11-2 and TRBJ1-5, with 8 bases fitting TRBD1. This CDR3 has 13 residues. The ends lost 6 bases at V and 6 bases at J; junction bases unmatched: 4. Germline-derived CDR1 and CDR2 are SGHAT and FQNNGV. For the CDR3, the DNA is TGTGCCAGCAGTTCACAGGGGGGTCAGCCCCAGCATTTT. This sequence encodes CASSSQGGQPQHF.

The rearrangement uses TRBV3-1 (or the pseudogene TRBV3-2) and TRBJ2-2; 10 bases match TRBD1. Germline V gives CDR1 LGHDT, CDR2 YNNKEL (reference sequence). The CDR3 contains 14 residues. V lost 5 bases to trimming and J lost 4 bases; unmatched junction nucleotides: 1. The CDR3 nucleotides read TGTGCCAGCAGCGACAGGGGGCGCACCGGGGAGCTGTTTTTT. Amino acids: CASSDRGRTGELFF.

The chain uses TRBV20-1 and TRBJ1-5; a possible D gene is TRBD1 (5 bases). Germline V gene data show CDR1 as DFQATT and CDR2 as SNEGSKA (reference sequence). V gave up 3 bases and J gave up 4 bases, with 10 bases separating them. CDR3 length: 13 amino acids. CDR3 sequence: CSASRGRNQPQHF. The CDR3 coding sequence is TGCAGTGCTAGTAGGGGCAGGAATCAGCCCCAGCATTTT.

In its sample, this clone was seen once. The V and J genes are TRBV6-5 and TRBJ2-2; tentative D call: TRBD1 (5 bases). Germline V gene data show CDR1 as MNHEY and CDR2 as SVGAGI. This CDR3 region has 16 residues. Trimming left V 3 bases short and J 8 bases short, with 19 bases between. The CDR3 DNA sequence: TGTGCCAGCAGTTATATCGAGGTCAGGGCTTCGGGGGAGCTGTTTTTT. It codes for CASSYIEVRASGELFF.

The chain recombines TRBV19 with TRBJ2-3; 9 nucleotides agree with TRBD1. This CDR3 has 15 amino acids. Germline values: CDR1 LNHDA, CDR2 SQIVND (reference sequence). After removal of 5 bases from V and 5 bases from J, the junction contained 8 bases not matched to a gene. The CDR3 loop is CASSDRDRVGDTQYF. DNA for the CDR3: TGTGCCAGTAGTGACCGGGACAGGGTTGGAGATACGCAGTATTTT.

This sequence joins TRBV15 and TRBJ2-6; D is perhaps TRBD1 (6 bases). The germline gives CDR1 LNHNV, CDR2 YYDKDF (reference sequence). Deletions cut 2 bases from V and 0 bases from J, with 14 bases between. This CDR3 contains 18 residues. CDR3 nucleotides: TGTGCCACCAGCAGAAGGACAGAGTTTCGCTCTGGGGCCAACGTCCTGACTTTC. It encodes CATSRRTEFRSGANVLTF. The variable domain in full, with the rest retrieved from reference TRBV15 and TRBJ2-6, is DAMVIQNPRYQVTQFGKPVTLSCSQTLNHNVMYWYQQKSSQAPKLLFHYYDKDFNNEADTPDNFQSRRPNTSFCFLDIRSPGLGDTAMYLCATSRRTEFRSGANVLTFGAGSRLTVL.